One and the same sample provided the 25 T cell receptor beta chains below, sequenced in a study of Graves' ophthalmopathy and Graves' hyperthyroidism. RNA transcripts yielded amplified TCR beta CDR3 regions. HTBI-primed first-round RT-PCR preceded second-round multiplex PCR. TCRdb independently ran MiXCR on the multiplex PCR reads; one entry per CDR3 protein. The table lists 400,000 to 450,000 distinct CDR3 sequences, 21% of them singletons, with around 3.1% in the top ten. Sequencing used peripheral blood. Receptors were obtained from a woman between 18 and 29 years old with stable Graves' hyperthyroidism.

The sample holds many counts of this clonotype. This rearrangement joins TRBV29-1 to TRBJ1-2, with TRBD1 matching over 8 bases. Germline-derived CDR1 and CDR2 are SQVTM and ANQGSEA. V lost 5 bases and J lost 11; bases outside the gene matches: 10. The CDR3 loop spans 12 amino acids. DNA for the CDR3: TGCAGCGTTCTGACAGGGGAATGGACGTACACCTTC. As protein: CSVLTGEWTYTF.

In this sample, this clonotype turned up a few times. This chain connects TRBV5-4 to TRBJ2-2; the D is unclear. CDR3 length equals 14 residues. V lost 0 bases and J lost 3, with 6 bases in between. Germline V gene data show CDR1 as SGHNT and CDR2 as YYREEE (reference sequence). Here the CDR3 reads CASSLEFHTGELFF. The CDR3 coding sequence is TGTGCCAGCAGCTTGGAGTTTCACACCGGGGAGCTGTTTTTT.

This clonotype was counted at least ten times. The V call is TRBV7-3, the J call TRBJ1-1, with D perhaps TRBD1 (5 bases). The V gene lost 1 base and the J gene lost 8 bases, with 11 bases spanning the gap. Germline V gene sequence: CDR1 SGHTA, CDR2 FQGTGA. The CDR3 totals 13 residues. CDR3 nucleotides: TGTGCCAGCAGCTTAAGAAAGGGGAAAGAAGCTTTCTTT. This gives the protein CASSLRKGKEAFF. Complete variable domain (other parts from reference TRBV7-3 and TRBJ1-1): GAGVSQTPSNKVTEKGKYVELRCDPISGHTALYWYRQSLGQGPEFLIYFQGTGAADDSGLPNDRFFAVRPEGSVSTLKIQRTERGDSAVYLCASSLRKGKEAFFGQGTRLTVV.

About this clonotype: An end of the junction differs from the germline gene, which may be a read error. The chain couples TRBV6-2 or TRBV6-3 to TRBJ2-5; a possible D gene is TRBD1 (5 bases). The CDR3 extends over 16 amino acids. Germline-derived CDR1 and CDR2 are MNHEY and SVGEGT. As DNA, the CDR3 is TGCGCCAGCAGCCAAGAACCGGGTGGGGCAAGAGAGACCCAGTACTTC. This codes for CASSQEPGGARETQYF.

Ten or more counts support this clonotype. The V call is TRBV10-3, the J call TRBJ2-2; the match to TRBD2 covers 11 bases. From germline, CDR1 is ENHRY and CDR2 SYGVKD. Trimming cost V 7 bases and J 3 bases; bases outside gene matches: 7. The CDR3 extends over 16 amino acids. CDR3 DNA: TGTGCCATCATGGGGGGACTAGCGGATGACACCGGGGAGCTGTTTTTT. Amino acids: CAIMGGLADDTGELFF.

This clonotype was seen only a few times. The gene calls are TRBV19 and TRBJ2-7; TRBD1 matches at 7 bases. V lost 6 bases and J lost 0; bases outside the gene matches: 8. Germline loops: CDR1 LNHDA, CDR2 SQIVND (reference sequence). The CDR3 spans 15 residues. CDR3 bases: TGTGCCAGTAGCCTCGGGACAGCACCCTCCTACGAGCAGTACTTC. This codes for CASSLGTAPSYEQYF. The entire variable domain, with the rest obtained from reference TRBV19 and TRBJ2-7, is as follows: DGGITQSPKYLFRKEGQNVTLSCEQNLNHDAMYWYRQDPGQGLRLIYYSQIVNDFQKGDIAEGYSVSREKKESFPLTVTSAQKNPTAFYLCASSLGTAPSYEQYFGPGTRLTVT.

The sample holds a few counts of this clonotype. The chain has TRBV20-1 and TRBJ1-5; 11 nucleotides match TRBD1. After removal of 3 bases from V and 7 bases from J, the junction contained 8 bases not matched to a gene. The CDR3 covers 15 residues. CDR1 and CDR2 from the germline V gene are DFQATT and SNEGSKA (reference sequence). CDR3 DNA: TGCAGTGCTAGCGGGGGGACAGGGGGAAGACAGCCCCAGCATTTT. Protein product: CSASGGTGGRQPQHF.

This clonotype was counted ten times or more. The V and J genes are TRBV7-9 and TRBJ1-5; possibly TRBD1 for D (6 bases). Germline-derived CDR1 and CDR2 are SEHNR and FQNEAQ (reference sequence). This CDR3 contains 13 residues. V was trimmed by 4 bases and J by 4 bases, leaving 8 bases between them. The CDR3 bases are TGTGCCAGCAGCTGGGACATTAATCAGCCCCAGCATTTT. Translation gives CASSWDINQPQHF. Using reference TRBV7-9 and TRBJ1-5 for the parts outside the CDR3, the full variable domain is DTGVSQNPRHKITKRGQNVTFRCDPISEHNRLYWYRQTLGQGPEFLTYFQNEAQLEKSRLLSDRFSAERPKGSFSTLEIQRTEQGDSAMYLCASSWDINQPQHFGDGTRLSIL.

Many counts were recorded for this clonotype. The gene calls are TRBV29-1 and TRBJ1-2; 10 nucleotides line up with TRBD1. This CDR3 has 14 residues. The V segment lost 4 bases and the J segment 8 bases; nucleotides outside the gene matches: 10. The germline CDR1 and CDR2 sequences are SQVTM and ANQGSEA. CDR3 nucleotide sequence: TGCAGCGTTGGACAGGGGGCTCGATCGAACGGCTACACCTTC. It is translated as CSVGQGARSNGYTF. Using reference TRBV29-1 and TRBJ1-2 for the parts outside the CDR3, the full variable domain is SAVISQKPSRDICQRGTSLTIQCQVDSQVTMMFWYRQQPGQSLTLIATANQGSEATYESGFVIDKFPISRPNLTFSTLTVSNMSPEDSSIYLCSVGQGARSNGYTFGSGTRLTVV.

This clonotype was seen repeatedly, ten times or more. The chain employs TRBV20-1 and TRBJ2-7, with D possibly being TRBD2 (5 bases). CDR1 DFQATT and CDR2 SNEGSKA come from the germline V gene (reference sequence). The V and J ends lost 5 bases and 1 base respectively, with 9 bases between them. This CDR3 contains 12 residues. DNA for the CDR3: TGCAGTGCTTCGGACTTATCCTACGAGCAGTACTTC. It yields the protein CSASDLSYEQYF.

This clonotype was counted at least ten times. The V gene is TRBV29-1, the J gene TRBJ2-7, with D possibly matching TRBD2 (5 bases). Deletions cut 3 bases from V and 5 bases from J, with 14 bases between. Germline assignment: CDR1 SQVTM and CDR2 ANQGSEA. The CDR3 has 13 residues. CDR3: CSVERAGDHEQYF. CDR3 bases: TGCAGCGTTGAGCGGGCTGGCGACCACGAGCAGTACTTC.

This clonotype occurred a few times. V gene TRBV6-2 or TRBV6-3 combines with J gene TRBJ1-5; D is unclear. The CDR3 is made up of 15 amino acids. Trimming pared 4 bases from V and 1 base from J, leaving 11 bases between. Germline V gene lookup returns CDR1 MNHEY and CDR2 SVGEGT. The CDR3 nucleotides read TGTGCCAGCAGTTCCACGGAGTGGAGCAATCAGCCCCAGCATTTT. Residues: CASSSTEWSNQPQHF.

This clonotype was seen ten or more times. The J gene is TRBJ1-5, the V gene TRBV28; maybe TRBD1 (5 bases). This CDR3 contains 14 residues. The V gene's germline CDR1 is MDHEN and CDR2 SYDVKM. Trimming cost V 5 bases and J 10 bases, with 18 bases left between them. In DNA, the CDR3 is TGTGCCAGCAGTGCCCCAGGGCCCCAGGTTCCCCAGCATTTT. Translating it yields CASSAPGPQVPQHF.

This clonotype was seen repeatedly, ten times or more. The chain links TRBV25-1 to TRBJ2-7; D remains unclear. Looked up from germline, CDR1 is MGHDK and CDR2 is SYGVNS. This CDR3 region has 11 residues. Deletions cut 6 bases from V and 6 bases from J, with 9 bases between. Written as DNA, the CDR3 is TGTGCCAGCAGAGATGTGCTCGAGCAGTACTTC. Translation: CASRDVLEQYF.

This clonotype has ten or more counts. The J gene is TRBJ2-7, the V gene TRBV6-1; tentatively, D is TRBD1 (6 bases). Germline CDR1 and CDR2: MNHNS and SASEGT. CDR3 length: 15 amino acids. Trimming stripped 6 bases from V and 5 bases from J, with 20 bases between. The CDR3 nucleotides read TGTGCCAGCAGCGGGGACACCTCGAGCTGGAACGAGCAGTACTTC. Translating it yields CASSGDTSSWNEQYF.

This clonotype was seen ten or more times. The chain couples TRBV24-1 to TRBJ2-5, with 7 bases aligning to TRBD1. V gave up 1 base and J gave up 5 bases; unmatched junction bases: 6. Germline CDR1 KGHDR, CDR2 SFDVKD. The CDR3 length is 15 residues. Here the CDR3 reads CATSDFVKGAETQYF. For the CDR3, the DNA is TGTGCCACCAGTGATTTCGTCAAGGGGGCTGAGACCCAGTACTTC.

At least ten counts were recorded for this clonotype. V and J are TRBV25-1 and TRBJ2-7, with D tentatively TRBD1 (6 bases). This CDR3 is 13 amino acids long. From germline, CDR1 is MGHDK and CDR2 SYGVNS. Trimming stripped 7 bases from V and 6 bases from J, with 16 bases between. CDR3 sequence (DNA): TGTGCCAGCACCCCTTGGGACAAATTCGAGCAGTACTTC. Translation gives CASTPWDKFEQYF.

This clonotype was recorded many times. The CDR3 sequence is CAISPDYSYEQYF. CDR3 DNA: TGTGCCATCAGCCCGGACTACTCCTACGAGCAGTACTTC. The chain joins TRBV10-3 to TRBJ2-7, with D possibly matching TRBD2 (6 bases). V was shortened by 6 bases and J by 0 bases, with 9 bases between the two germline ends. Germline assignment: CDR1 ENHRY and CDR2 SYGVKD. The CDR3 consists of 13 residues.

This clonotype was observed many times. This chain connects TRBV7-2 to TRBJ2-7; 9 bases align to TRBD2. V lost 1 base and J lost 2; bases outside the gene matches: 3. The CDR3 extends over 15 amino acids. The germline V gene has CDR1 SGHTA and CDR2 FQGNSA. Here the CDR3 reads CASSLGGRATYEQYF. The CDR3 DNA reads TGTGCCAGCAGCTTAGGCGGGAGGGCCACCTACGAGCAGTACTTC.

This clonotype came up a few times. This chain joins TRBV30 and TRBJ1-6; 7 bases line up with TRBD1. The germline CDR1 and CDR2 sequences are GTSNPN and SVGIG (reference sequence). This CDR3 has 13 amino acids. V lost 1 base to trimming and J lost 9 bases; unmatched junction nucleotides: 3. The CDR3 nucleotides read TGTGCCTGGAGTGGGGGGGACAGTTCACCCCTCCACTTT. This codes for CAWSGGDSSPLHF.

This chain links TRBV6-2 or TRBV6-3 with TRBJ1-2; D is possibly TRBD1 (5 bases). Trimming took off 2 bases at V and 14 bases at J, with 15 bases between the two ends. The germline V gene encodes CDR1 MNHEY and CDR2 SVGEGT. The CDR3 loop spans 12 amino acids. The CDR3 bases are TGTGCCAGCAGTTACGAGGTCGGGGCTAGGACCTTC. Protein sequence: CASSYEVGARTF.

In its sample, this clonotype was seen many times. The chain combines TRBV7-9 with TRBJ1-1; the match to TRBD1 covers 7 bases. Per the germline V gene, CDR1 is SEHNR and CDR2 is FQNEAQ (reference sequence). The CDR3 has 14 amino acids. The junction had 2 bases not matched to a gene; V was cut back by 0 bases and J by 4 bases. The CDR3 nucleotides read TGTGCCAGCAGCTTAGCTCCAGGGGGCACTGAAGCTTTCTTT. Its translation is CASSLAPGGTEAFF.

This clonotype was picked up many times. The chain uses TRBV19 and TRBJ2-7; TRBD1 or TRBD2 may be the D gene (5 bases each). Germline V CDR1 and CDR2: LNHDA, SQIVND (reference sequence). The V end lost 4 bases, the J end lost 2 bases, and 15 bases lay between the germline ends. CDR3 size: 15 residues. CDR3 protein: CASSSPGRGPYEQYF. The CDR3, as DNA: TGTGCCAGTAGTAGTCCGGGACGGGGCCCCTACGAGCAGTACTTC.

This clonotype was seen many times. The chain links TRBV28 to TRBJ2-7, with 12 bases matching TRBD2. The V and J ends lost 7 bases and 6 bases, in that order; junction bases with no gene match: 7. The V gene's germline CDR1 is MDHEN and CDR2 SYDVKM. The CDR3 runs 14 residues. CDR3 sequence reads: CASKPGLAGSEQYF. CDR3 DNA sequence: TGTGCCAGCAAACCGGGACTAGCGGGTAGCGAGCAGTACTTC. Drawing the rest from reference TRBV28 and TRBJ2-7, the complete variable domain is DVKVTQSSRYLVKRTGEKVFLECVQDMDHENMFWYRQDPGLGLRLIYFSYDVKMKEKGDIPEGYSVSREKKERFSLILESASTNQTSMYLCASKPGLAGSEQYFGPGTRLTVT.

This clonotype was counted at least ten times. The genes are TRBV9 and TRBJ2-7, with 9 nucleotides matching TRBD2. V was clipped by 0 bases and J by 5 bases; unmatched bases: 6. Germline loops: CDR1 SGDLS, CDR2 YYNGEE. CDR3 size: 15 residues. The CDR3 DNA reads TGTGCCAGCAGCGTAGCTGCTAGCGGGAACGACGAGCAGTACTTC. Its translation is CASSVAASGNDEQYF.